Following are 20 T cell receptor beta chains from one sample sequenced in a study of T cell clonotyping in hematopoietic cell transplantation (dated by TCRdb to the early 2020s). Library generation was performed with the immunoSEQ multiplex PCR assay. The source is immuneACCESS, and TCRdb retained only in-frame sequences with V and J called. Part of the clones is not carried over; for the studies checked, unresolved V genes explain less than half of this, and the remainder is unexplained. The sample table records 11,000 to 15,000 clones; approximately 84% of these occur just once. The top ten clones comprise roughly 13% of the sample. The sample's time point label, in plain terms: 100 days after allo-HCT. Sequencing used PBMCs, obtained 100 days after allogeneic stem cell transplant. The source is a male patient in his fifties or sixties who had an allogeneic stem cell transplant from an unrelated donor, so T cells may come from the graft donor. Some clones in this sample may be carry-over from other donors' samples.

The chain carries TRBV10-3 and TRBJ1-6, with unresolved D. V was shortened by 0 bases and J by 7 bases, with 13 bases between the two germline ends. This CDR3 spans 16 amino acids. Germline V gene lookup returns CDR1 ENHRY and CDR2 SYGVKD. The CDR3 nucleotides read TGTGCCATCAGTGAGTCCCGGGCCAGTTCCAATTCACCCCTCCACTTT. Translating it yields CAISESRASSNSPLHF.

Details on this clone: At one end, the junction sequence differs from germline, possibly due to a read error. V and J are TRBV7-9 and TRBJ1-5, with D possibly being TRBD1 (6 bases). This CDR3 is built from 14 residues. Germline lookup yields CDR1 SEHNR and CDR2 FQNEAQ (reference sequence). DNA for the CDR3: TGCGCCAGCAGCCACCCCGGACAGAATCAGCCCCAGCATTTT. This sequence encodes CASSHPGQNQPQHF.

The CDR3 nucleotides read TGTGCCAGCAGCCGGGGAGGGGGGATGGATACGCAGTATTTT. Encoded protein: CASSRGGGMDTQYF. The chain carries TRBV7-2 and TRBJ2-3; maybe TRBD2 (7 bases). The CDR3 has 14 residues. CDR1 is SGHTA and CDR2 is FQGNSA in the germline V gene. The V end lost 5 bases, the J end lost 6 bases, and 15 bases lay between the germline ends.

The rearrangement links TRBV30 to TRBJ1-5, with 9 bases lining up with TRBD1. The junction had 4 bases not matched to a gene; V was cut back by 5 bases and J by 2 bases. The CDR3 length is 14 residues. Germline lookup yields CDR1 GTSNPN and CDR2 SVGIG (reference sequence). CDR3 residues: CAWDRGGGNQPQHF. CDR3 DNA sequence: TGTGCCTGGGACAGGGGGGGCGGCAATCAGCCCCAGCATTTT.

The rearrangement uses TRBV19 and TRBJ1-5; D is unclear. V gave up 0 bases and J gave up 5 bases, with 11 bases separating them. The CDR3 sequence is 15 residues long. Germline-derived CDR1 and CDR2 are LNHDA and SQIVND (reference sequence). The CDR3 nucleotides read TGTGCCAGTAGTATAGATGATGCGGGGTATCAGCCCCAGCATTTT. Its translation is CASSIDDAGYQPQHF.

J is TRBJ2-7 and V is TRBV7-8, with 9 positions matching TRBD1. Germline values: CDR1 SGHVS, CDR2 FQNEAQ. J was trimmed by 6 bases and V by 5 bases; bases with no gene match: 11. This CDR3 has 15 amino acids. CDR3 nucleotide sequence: TGTGCCAGCAGCCCAAGGAGGGGACAGGGCGGCGAGCAGTACTTC. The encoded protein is CASSPRRGQGGEQYF.

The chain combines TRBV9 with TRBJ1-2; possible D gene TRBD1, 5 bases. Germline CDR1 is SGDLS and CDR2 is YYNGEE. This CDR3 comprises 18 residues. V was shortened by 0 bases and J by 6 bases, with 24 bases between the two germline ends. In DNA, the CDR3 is TGTGCCAGCAGCGTAGCCATACCAAAGAGCCTCAGGGAGAATGGCTACACCTTC. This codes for CASSVAIPKSLRENGYTF.

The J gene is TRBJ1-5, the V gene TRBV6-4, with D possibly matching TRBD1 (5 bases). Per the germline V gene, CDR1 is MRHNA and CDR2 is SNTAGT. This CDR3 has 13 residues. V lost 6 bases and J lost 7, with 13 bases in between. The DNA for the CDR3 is TGTGCCAGCAGCAGGGAATTGGGGCAGCCCCAGCATTTT. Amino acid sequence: CASSRELGQPQHF.

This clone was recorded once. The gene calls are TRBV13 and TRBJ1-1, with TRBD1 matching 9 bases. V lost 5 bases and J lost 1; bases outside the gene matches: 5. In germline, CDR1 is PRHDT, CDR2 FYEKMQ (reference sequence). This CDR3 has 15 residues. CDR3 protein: CASSPDRGPNTEAFF. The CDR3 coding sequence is TGTGCCAGCAGCCCGGACAGGGGTCCGAACACTGAAGCTTTCTTT.

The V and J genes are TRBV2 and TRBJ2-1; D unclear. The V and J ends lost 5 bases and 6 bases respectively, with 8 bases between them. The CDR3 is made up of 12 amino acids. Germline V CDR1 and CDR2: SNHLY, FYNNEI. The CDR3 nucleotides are TGTGCCAGCAGTCCTGACTCCAATGAGCAGTTCTTC. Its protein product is CASSPDSNEQFF.

The CDR3 DNA reads as TGTGCCAGCAGCGTAGCTGTGAACACGGGAGCTTTCTTT. It yields the protein CASSVAVNTGAFF. This chain links TRBV9 with TRBJ1-1, with D unresolved. The V end was cut by 0 bases, the J end by 10 bases, with 13 bases between. From germline, CDR1 is SGDLS and CDR2 YYNGEE. The CDR3 has 13 residues.

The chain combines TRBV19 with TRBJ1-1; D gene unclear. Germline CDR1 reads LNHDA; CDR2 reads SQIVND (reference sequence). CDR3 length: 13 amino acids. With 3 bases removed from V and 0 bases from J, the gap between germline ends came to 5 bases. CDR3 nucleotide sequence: TGTGCCAGTAGTATCTGGCTGAACACTGAAGCTTTCTTT. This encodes CASSIWLNTEAFF.

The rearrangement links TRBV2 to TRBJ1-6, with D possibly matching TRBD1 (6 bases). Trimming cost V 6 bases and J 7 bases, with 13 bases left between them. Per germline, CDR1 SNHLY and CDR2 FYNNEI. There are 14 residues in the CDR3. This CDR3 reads CASSLEGGNSPLHF. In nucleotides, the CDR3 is TGTGCCAGCAGCCTGGAAGGGGGGAATTCACCCCTCCACTTT.

The CDR3 DNA follows: TGTGCCAGCAGTGTCCGTTGGCTAGCGGGAGGGCCCTCCCGCCAAGAGACCCAGTACTTC. Its translation is CASSVRWLAGGPSRQETQYF. The chain links TRBV6-1 to TRBJ2-5, with 12 bases aligning to TRBD2. Germline lookup yields CDR1 MNHNS and CDR2 SASEGT. V was clipped by 4 bases and J by 1 base; unmatched bases: 16. The CDR3 has 20 amino acids.

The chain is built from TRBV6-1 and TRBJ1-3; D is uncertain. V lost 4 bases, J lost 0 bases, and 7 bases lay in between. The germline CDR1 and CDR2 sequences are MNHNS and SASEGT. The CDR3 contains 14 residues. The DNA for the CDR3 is TGTGCCAGCAGTGGCGGATACTCTGGAAACACCATATATTTT. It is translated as CASSGGYSGNTIYF.

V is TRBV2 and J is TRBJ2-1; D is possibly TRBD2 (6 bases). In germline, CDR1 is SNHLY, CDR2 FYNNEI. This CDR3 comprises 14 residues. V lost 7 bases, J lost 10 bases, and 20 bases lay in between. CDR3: CASKLGGAQVEQFF. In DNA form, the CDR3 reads TGTGCCAGCAAATTGGGCGGGGCCCAGGTCGAGCAGTTCTTC.

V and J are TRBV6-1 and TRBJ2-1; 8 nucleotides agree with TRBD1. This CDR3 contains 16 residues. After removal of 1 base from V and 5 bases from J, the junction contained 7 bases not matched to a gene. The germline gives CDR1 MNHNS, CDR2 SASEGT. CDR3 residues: CASSEGNAGGNNEQFF. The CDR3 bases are TGTGCCAGCAGTGAAGGGAATGCAGGGGGCAACAATGAGCAGTTCTTC.

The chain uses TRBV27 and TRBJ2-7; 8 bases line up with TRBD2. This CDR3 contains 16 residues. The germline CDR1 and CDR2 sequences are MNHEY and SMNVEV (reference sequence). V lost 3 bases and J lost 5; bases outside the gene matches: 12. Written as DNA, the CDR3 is TGTGCCAGCAGTTTTTCAGCGGGAGTTCTCTTCCACGAGCAGTACTTC. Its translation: CASSFSAGVLFHEQYF.

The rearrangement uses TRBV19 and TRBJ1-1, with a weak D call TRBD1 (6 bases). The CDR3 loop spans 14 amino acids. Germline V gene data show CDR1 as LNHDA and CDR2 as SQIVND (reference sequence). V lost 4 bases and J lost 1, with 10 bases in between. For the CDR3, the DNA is TGTGCCAGTAGTAACAGGGCAGGGAACACTGAAGCTTTCTTT. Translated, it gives CASSNRAGNTEAFF.

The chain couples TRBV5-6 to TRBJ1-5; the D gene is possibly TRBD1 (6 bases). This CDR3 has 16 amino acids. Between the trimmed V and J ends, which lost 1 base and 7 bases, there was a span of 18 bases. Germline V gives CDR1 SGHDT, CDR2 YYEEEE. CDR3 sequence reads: CASSLFTGSGLQPQHF. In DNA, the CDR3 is TGTGCCAGCAGCTTGTTCACAGGGAGCGGGTTACAGCCCCAGCATTTT.